This T cell receptor beta chain was sequenced for a study of T cells in Graves' hyperthyroidism and ophthalmopathy. Findings and caveats of the study: Most thyroid clonotypes that were expanded above 0.001 also turned up in blood.

This clonotype was counted a single time. Antigen unknown. Authors of the study amplified TCR beta CDR3 regions from RNA transcripts. RT-PCR in the first round (using the HTBI primer set) targeted the TCR CDR3. From the multiplex PCR reads, TCRdb called clonotypes with MiXCR, one entry per CDR3 protein. The sample yields around 760,000 distinct CDR3 sequences, roughly a third seen once. The CDR3 is 17 residues long. Germline lookup yields CDR1 KGHDR and CDR2 SFDVKD. Trimming at V came to 5 bases and at J to 4 bases, leaving 12 bases not matched to a gene. This sequence was found in a woman aged 40-49 years with Graves' hyperthyroidism. The sample taken for sequencing was blood. V usage is TRBV24-1 and J usage is TRBJ2-3; 9 bases agree with TRBD1. The CDR3 is CATSGTHRGRGSDTQYF. In DNA, the CDR3 is TGTGCCACCAGTGGAACTCACAGGGGGCGCGGGTCAGATACGCAGTATTTT.